This T cell receptor beta chain stems from a study of T cell responses to AZD1222 COVID-19 vaccine. Germline values: CDR1 MNHEY, CDR2 SMNVEV (reference sequence). Deletions cut 10 bases from V and 11 bases from J, with 17 bases between. The CDR3 totals 11 residues. TCRdb's table, derived via immunoSEQ multiplex PCR, lists solely in-frame clones and lacks some. The sample carries more than 150,000 clones, under 95% recorded once. Study-level findings and limits: Baseline antibody screening turned up just six or seven seropositive AZD1222 recipients. Vaccine-related CD4 TCRs covered spike, predominating at 160-218 and 743-854. Spike-specific TCRs gained breadth and depth after people received two AZD1222 doses.

To note about this clone: Its antigen is still unknown.

The receptor was derived from an adult in good health. Here the sequenced sample was peripheral blood, taken on day 0 of AZD1222 vaccination. This chain links TRBV27 with TRBJ1-1; TRBD1 might be the D (6 bases). The CDR3 is CATRGGVSAFF. CDR3 nucleotide sequence: TGTGCCACCAGGGGAGGGGTGAGTGCTTTCTTT.